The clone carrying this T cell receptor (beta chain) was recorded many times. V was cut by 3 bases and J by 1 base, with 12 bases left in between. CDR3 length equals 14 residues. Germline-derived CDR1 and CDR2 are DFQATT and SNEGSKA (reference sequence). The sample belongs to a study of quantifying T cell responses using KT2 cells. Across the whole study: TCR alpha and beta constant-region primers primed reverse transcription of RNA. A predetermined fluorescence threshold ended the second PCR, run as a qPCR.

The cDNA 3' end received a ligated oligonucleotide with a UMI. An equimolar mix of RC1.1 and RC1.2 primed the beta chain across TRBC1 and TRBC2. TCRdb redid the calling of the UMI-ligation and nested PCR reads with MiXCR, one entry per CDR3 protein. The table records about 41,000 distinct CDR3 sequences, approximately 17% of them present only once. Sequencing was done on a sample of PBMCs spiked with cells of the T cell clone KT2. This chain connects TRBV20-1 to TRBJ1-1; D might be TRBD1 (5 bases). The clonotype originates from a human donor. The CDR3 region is CSARTDPSNTEAFF. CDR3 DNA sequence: TGCAGTGCTAGGACAGATCCATCGAACACTGAAGCTTTCTTT.